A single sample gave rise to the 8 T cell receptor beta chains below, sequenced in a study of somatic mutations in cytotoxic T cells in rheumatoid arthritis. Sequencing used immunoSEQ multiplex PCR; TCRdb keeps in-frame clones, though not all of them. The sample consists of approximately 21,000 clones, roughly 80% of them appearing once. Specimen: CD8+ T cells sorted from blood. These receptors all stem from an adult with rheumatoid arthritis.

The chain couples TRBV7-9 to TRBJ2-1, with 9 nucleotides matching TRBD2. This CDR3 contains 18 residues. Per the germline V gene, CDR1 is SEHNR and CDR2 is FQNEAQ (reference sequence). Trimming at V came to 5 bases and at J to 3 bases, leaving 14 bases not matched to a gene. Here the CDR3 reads CASSLTGGRASYYNEQFF. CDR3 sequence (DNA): TGTGCCAGCAGCCTAACGGGCGGGAGGGCCTCTTACTACAATGAGCAGTTCTTC.

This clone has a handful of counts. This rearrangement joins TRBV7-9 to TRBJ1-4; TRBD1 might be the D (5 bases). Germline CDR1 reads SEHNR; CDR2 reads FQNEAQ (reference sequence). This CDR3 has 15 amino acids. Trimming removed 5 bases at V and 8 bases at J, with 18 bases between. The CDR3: CASSRMTARSEKLFF. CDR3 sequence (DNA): TGTGCCAGCAGCCGTATGACAGCTCGGAGCGAAAAACTGTTTTTT.

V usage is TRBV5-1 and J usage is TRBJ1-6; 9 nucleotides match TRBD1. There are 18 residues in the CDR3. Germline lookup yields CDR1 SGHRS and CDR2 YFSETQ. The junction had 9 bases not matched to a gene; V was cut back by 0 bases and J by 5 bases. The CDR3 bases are TGCGCCAGCAGCTTGGGGTTTGGGCGGACAGGGGATAATTCACCCCTCCACTTT. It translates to CASSLGFGRTGDNSPLHF. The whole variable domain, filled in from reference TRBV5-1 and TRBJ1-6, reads KAGVTQTPRYLIKTRGQQVTLSCSPISGHRSVSWYQQTPGQGLQFLFEYFSETQRNKGNFPGRFSGRQFSNSRSEMNVSTLELGDSALYLCASSLGFGRTGDNSPLHFGNGTRLTVT.

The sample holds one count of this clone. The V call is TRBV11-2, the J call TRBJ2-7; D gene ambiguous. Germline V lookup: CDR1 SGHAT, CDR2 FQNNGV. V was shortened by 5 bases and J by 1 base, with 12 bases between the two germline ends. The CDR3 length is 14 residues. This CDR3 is CASSQSTPSYEQYF. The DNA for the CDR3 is TGTGCCAGCAGCCAAAGCACACCGTCCTACGAGCAGTACTTC.

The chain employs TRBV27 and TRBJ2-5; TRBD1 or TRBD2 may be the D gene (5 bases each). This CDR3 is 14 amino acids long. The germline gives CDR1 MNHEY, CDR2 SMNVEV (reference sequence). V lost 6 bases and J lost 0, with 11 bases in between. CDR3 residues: CASSPGANQETQYF. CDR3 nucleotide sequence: TGTGCCAGCAGCCCCGGGGCAAACCAAGAGACCCAGTACTTC.

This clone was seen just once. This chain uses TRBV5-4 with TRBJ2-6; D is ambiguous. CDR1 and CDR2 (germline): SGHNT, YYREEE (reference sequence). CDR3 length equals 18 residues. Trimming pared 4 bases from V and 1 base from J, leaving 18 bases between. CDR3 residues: CASSPWADLDSGANVLTF. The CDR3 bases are TGTGCCAGCAGCCCGTGGGCGGATCTCGATTCTGGGGCCAACGTCCTGACTTTC.

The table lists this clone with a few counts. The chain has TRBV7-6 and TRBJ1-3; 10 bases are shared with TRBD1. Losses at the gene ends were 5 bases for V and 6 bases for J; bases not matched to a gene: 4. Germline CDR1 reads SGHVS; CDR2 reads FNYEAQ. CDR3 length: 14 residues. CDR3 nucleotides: TGTGCCAGCAGCCTGACAGGGGGCGAAAACACCATATATTTT. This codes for CASSLTGGENTIYF.

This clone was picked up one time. The CDR3 region has the DNA TGTGCCAGCAGTTACTTGGCGGGGCACAGCAATCAGCCCCAGCATTTT. It codes for CASSYLAGHSNQPQHF. This rearrangement joins TRBV6-6 to TRBJ1-5, with D perhaps matching TRBD1 (5 bases). The CDR3 has 16 amino acids. Trimming stripped 1 base from V and 1 base from J, with 11 bases between. Germline CDR1 is MNHNY and CDR2 is SVGAGI (reference sequence).